This T cell receptor beta chain comes out of a study of T cell repertoires in cytomegalovirus infection. Study context: CMV infection together with matching HLA type was indicated by public TCR beta signatures. General study findings and limits: CMV-specific TCR beta clonotypes restricted by HLA-C dominated the ex vivo response. Cumulated frequencies of public TCR beta families served to identify carriers of CMV plus the relevant HLA.

Trimming stripped 3 bases from V and 5 bases from J, with 13 bases between. The CDR3 runs 14 residues. TCRdb redid the calling of the reads with MiXCR, one entry per CDR3 protein. The sample lists over 150,000 distinct CDR3 sequences; roughly a fifth were seen once. Worth noting for this clonotype: Its target is unknown.

Sequencing used PBMCs. This TCR was sampled from a human donor in good health (CMV status not recorded). Some clones in this sample may be carry-over from other donors' samples. This chain uses TRBV12-3 or TRBV12-4 with TRBJ1-2, with no clear D. CDR3 nucleotide sequence: TGTGCCAGCAGTTTCTTCCGTGGATCATATGGCTACACCTTC. Translation gives CASSFFRGSYGYTF.